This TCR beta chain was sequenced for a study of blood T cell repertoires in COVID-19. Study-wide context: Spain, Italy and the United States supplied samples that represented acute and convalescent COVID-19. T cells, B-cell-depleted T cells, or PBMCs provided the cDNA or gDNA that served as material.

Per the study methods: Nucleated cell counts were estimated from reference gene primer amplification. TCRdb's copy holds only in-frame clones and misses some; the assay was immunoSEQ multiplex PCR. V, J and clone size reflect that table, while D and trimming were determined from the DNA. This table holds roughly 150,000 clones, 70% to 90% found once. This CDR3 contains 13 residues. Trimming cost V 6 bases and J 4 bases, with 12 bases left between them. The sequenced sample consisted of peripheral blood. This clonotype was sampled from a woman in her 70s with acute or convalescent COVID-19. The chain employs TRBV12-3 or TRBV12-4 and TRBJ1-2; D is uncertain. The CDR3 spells CASSPTLVYGYTF. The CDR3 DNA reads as TGTGCCAGCAGCCCCACATTGGTCTATGGCTACACCTTC.